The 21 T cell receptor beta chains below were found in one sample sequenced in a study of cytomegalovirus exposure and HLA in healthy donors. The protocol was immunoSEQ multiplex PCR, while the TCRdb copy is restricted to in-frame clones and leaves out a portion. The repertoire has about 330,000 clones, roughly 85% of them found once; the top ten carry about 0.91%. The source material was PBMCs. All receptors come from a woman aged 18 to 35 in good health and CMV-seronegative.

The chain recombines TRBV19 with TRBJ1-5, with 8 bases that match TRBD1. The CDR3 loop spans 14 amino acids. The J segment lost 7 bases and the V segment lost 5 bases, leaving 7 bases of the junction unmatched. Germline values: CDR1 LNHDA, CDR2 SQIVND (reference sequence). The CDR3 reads CASSGQGGVQPQHF. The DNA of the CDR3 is TGTGCCAGTAGTGGACAGGGTGGGGTGCAGCCCCAGCATTTT. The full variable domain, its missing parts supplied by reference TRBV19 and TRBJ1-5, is DGGITQSPKYLFRKEGQNVTLSCEQNLNHDAMYWYRQDPGQGLRLIYYSQIVNDFQKGDIAEGYSVSREKKESFPLTVTSAQKNPTAFYLCASSGQGGVQPQHFGDGTRLSIL.

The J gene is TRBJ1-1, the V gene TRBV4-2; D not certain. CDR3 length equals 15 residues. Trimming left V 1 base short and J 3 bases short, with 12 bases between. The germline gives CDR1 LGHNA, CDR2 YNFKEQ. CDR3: CASSQVEVSYTEAFF. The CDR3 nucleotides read TGTGCCAGCAGCCAAGTGGAGGTGTCTTACACTGAAGCTTTCTTT.

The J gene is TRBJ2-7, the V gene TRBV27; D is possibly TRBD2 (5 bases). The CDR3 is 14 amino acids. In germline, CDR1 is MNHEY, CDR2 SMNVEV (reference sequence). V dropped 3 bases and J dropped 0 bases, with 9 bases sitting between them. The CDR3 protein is CASSFDTSSYEQYF. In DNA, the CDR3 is TGTGCCAGCAGTTTCGATACTAGCTCCTACGAGCAGTACTTC.

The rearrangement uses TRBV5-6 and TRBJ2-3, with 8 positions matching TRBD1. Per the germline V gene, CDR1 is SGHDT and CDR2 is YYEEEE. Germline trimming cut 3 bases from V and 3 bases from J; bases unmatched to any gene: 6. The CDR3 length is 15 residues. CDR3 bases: TGTGCCAGCAGCTGGCCGGGACAGGAGACAGATACGCAGTATTTT. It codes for CASSWPGQETDTQYF.

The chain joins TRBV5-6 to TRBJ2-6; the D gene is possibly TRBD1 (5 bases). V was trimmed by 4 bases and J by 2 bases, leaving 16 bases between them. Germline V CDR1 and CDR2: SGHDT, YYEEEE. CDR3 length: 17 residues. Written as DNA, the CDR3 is TGTGCCAGCAGCCACGGACACCTGAAGACTGGGGCCAACGTCCTGACTTTC. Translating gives CASSHGHLKTGANVLTF.

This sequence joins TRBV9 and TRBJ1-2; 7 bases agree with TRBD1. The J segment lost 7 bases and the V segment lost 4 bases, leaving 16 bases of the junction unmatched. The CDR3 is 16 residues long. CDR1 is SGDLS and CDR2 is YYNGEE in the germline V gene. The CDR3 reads CASSPLGTDVLSGYTF. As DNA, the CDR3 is TGTGCCAGCAGCCCCCTGGGGACAGACGTATTGAGTGGCTACACCTTC. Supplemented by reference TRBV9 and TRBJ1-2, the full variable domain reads DSGVTQTPKHLITATGQRVTLRCSPRSGDLSVYWYQQSLDQGLQFLIQYYNGEERAKGNILERFSAQQFPDLHSELNLSSLELGDSALYFCASSPLGTDVLSGYTFGSGTRLTVV.

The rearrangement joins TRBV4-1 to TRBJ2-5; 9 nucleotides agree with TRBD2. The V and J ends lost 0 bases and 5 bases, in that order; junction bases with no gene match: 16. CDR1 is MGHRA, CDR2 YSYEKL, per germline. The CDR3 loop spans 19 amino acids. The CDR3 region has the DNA TGCGCCAGCAGCCAAGAGTTCCTAGCGGGGACGGGGCCCCTGGAGACCCAGTACTTC. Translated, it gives CASSQEFLAGTGPLETQYF.

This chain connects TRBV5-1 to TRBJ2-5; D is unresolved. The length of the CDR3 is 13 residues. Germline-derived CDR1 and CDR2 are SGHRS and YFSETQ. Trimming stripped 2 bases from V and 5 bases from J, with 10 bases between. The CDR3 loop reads CASSFDEEETQYF. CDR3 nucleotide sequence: TGCGCCAGCAGCTTCGACGAGGAGGAGACCCAGTACTTC.

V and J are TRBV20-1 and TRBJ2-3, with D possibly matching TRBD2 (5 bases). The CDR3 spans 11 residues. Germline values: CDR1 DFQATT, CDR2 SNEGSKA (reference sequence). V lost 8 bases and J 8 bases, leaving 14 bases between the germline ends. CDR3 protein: CSPTREGTQYF. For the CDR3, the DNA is TGCAGTCCAACCCGCGAGGGTACGCAGTATTTT.

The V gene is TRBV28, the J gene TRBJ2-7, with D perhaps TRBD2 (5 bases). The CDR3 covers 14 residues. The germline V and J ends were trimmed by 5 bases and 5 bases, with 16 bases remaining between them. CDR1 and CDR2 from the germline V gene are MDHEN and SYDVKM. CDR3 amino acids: CASSPPGVNHEQYF. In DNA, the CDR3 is TGTGCCAGCAGTCCTCCCGGGGTCAACCACGAGCAGTACTTC.

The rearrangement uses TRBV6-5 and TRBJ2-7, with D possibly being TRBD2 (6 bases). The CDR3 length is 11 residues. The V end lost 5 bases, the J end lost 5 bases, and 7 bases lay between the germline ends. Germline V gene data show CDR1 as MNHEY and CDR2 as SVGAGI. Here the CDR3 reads CASSRGNEQYF. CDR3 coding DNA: TGTGCCAGCAGTCGCGGGAACGAGCAGTACTTC.

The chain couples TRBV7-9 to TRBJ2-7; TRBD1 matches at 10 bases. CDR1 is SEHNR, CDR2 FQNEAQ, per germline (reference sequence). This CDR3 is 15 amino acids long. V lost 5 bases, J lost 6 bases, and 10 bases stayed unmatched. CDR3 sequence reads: CASSSAGQGTLEQYF. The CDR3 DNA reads TGTGCCAGCAGCAGTGCGGGACAGGGGACCCTCGAGCAGTACTTC.

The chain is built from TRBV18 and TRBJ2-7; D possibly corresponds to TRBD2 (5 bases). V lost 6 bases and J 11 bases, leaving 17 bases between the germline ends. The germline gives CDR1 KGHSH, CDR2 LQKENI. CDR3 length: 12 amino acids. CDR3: CASSPDAGKEYF. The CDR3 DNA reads TGTGCCAGCTCTCCCGACGCCGGGAAGGAGTACTTC.

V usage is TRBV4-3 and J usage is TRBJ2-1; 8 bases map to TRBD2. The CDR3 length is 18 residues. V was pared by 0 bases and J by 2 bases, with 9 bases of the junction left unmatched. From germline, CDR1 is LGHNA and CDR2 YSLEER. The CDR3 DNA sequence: TGCGCCAGCAGCCAAGATATCCCCAGCGGGAGACCCTACAATGAGCAGTTCTTC. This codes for CASSQDIPSGRPYNEQFF.

The CDR3 region is CAWSVGLAGGGEQFF. In nucleotides, the CDR3 is TGTGCCTGGAGTGTAGGGCTAGCGGGAGGTGGTGAGCAGTTCTTC. This chain uses TRBV30 with TRBJ2-1, with 11 bases fitting TRBD2. Trimming removed 0 bases from V and 9 bases from J; junction bases left unmatched: 7. This CDR3 contains 15 residues. The germline gives CDR1 GTSNPN, CDR2 SVGIG (reference sequence). Based on the CDR3 plus reference TRBV30 and TRBJ2-1, the full variable domain is SQTIHQWPATLVQPVGSPLSLECTVEGTSNPNLYWYRQAAGRGLQLLFYSVGIGQISSEVPQNLSASRPQDRQFILSSKKLLLSDSGFYLCAWSVGLAGGGEQFFGPGTRLTVL.

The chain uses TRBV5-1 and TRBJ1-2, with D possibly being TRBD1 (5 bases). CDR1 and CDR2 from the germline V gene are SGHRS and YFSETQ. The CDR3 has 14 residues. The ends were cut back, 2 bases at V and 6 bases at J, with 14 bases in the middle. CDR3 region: CASSLGTARDGYTF. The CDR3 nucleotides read TGCGCCAGCAGCTTAGGGACTGCTCGGGATGGCTACACCTTC.

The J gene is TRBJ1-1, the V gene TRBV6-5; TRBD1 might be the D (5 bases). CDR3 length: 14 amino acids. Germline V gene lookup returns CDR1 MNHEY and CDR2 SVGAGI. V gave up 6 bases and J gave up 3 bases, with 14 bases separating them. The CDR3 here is CASSLSGADTEAFF. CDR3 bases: TGTGCCAGCAGCCTCAGTGGGGCCGACACTGAAGCTTTCTTT.

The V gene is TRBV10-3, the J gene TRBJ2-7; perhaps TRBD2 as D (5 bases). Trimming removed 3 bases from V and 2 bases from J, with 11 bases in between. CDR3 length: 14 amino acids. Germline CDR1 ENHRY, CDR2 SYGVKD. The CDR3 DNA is TGTGCCATCAGTGACCGGACTGGCACCTACGAGCAGTACTTC. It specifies CAISDRTGTYEQYF.

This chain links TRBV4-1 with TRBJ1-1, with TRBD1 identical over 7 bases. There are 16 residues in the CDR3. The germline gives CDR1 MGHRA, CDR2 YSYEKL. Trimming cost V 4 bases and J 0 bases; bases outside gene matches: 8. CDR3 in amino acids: CASSRVPQGMNTEAFF. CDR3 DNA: TGCGCCAGCAGCCGGGTACCACAGGGGATGAACACTGAAGCTTTCTTT.

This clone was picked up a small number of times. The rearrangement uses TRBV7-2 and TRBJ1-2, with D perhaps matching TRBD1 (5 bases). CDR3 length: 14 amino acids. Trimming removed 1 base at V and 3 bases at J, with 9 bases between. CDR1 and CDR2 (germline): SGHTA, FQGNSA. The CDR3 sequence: CASSLGRGHYGYTF. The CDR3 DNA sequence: TGTGCCAGCAGCTTAGGGAGGGGCCACTATGGCTACACCTTC.

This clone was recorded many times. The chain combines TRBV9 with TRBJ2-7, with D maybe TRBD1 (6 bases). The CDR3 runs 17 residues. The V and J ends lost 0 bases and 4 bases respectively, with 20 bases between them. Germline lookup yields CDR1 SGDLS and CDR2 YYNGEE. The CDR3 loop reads CASSVGPLPRGSYEQYF. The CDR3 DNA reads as TGTGCCAGCAGCGTAGGTCCCCTCCCTAGGGGGAGTTACGAGCAGTACTTC.